This entry lists 9 T cell receptor beta chains sequenced from one sample in a study of T cells expressing NK-cell markers. TCRdb reprocessed the 5' RACE reads; each CDR3 protein has one entry and no DNA is given. In total, the table holds a few hundred thousand distinct CDR3 sequences. Material for sequencing was blood T cells: a sorted CD56 or NKG2C T cell subset, CD4+ or CD8+ T cells, or bulk PBMC T cells (not recorded which). These receptors were taken from a woman aged 50 to 65 in good health.

The V and J genes are TRBV10-3 and TRBJ2-2. Germline assignment: CDR1 ENHRY and CDR2 SYGVKD. This CDR3 comprises 13 residues. CDR3 amino acids: CAISAENTGELFF.

The CDR3 is CASSLPGLADTSGETQYF. This chain connects TRBV7-2 to TRBJ2-5; the TCRdb D gene call, TRBD2, has no DNA to confirm it. This CDR3 region has 18 residues. The V gene's germline CDR1 is SGHTA and CDR2 FQGNSA.

The V gene is TRBV20-1, the J gene TRBJ1-2; as DNA is missing, the TRBD1 call by TCRdb cannot be tested. CDR3 length: 12 residues. CDR1 is DFQATT and CDR2 is SNEGSKA in the germline V gene (reference sequence). The CDR3 loop reads CSAAYRGNGYTF.

This chain uses TRBV30 with TRBJ2-4. This CDR3 contains 12 residues. Germline lookup yields CDR1 GTSNPN and CDR2 SVGIG (reference sequence). The CDR3: CAMRGSKNIQYF.

J is TRBJ1-3 and V is TRBV12-3 or TRBV12-4; the D call of TRBD1 rests on TCRdb alone, since no DNA is present to check it. The CDR3 extends over 16 amino acids. The CDR3 protein is CASSAQGAGAGNTIYF.

This chain joins TRBV5-1 and TRBJ2-5; TCRdb lists TRBD1, though no DNA is available to test this call. The CDR3 sequence is 14 residues long. Germline values: CDR1 SGHRS, CDR2 YFSETQ. The CDR3 region is CATGRGTLQETQYF.

The chain's CDR3 is CASRPTGYNGYTF. This chain connects TRBV12-3 or TRBV12-4 to TRBJ1-2; the TRBD1 assignment by TCRdb is unverifiable without DNA. This CDR3 is 13 amino acids long.

The rearrangement joins TRBV12-3 or TRBV12-4 to TRBJ2-5; with no DNA, the TCRdb D assignment of TRBD2 cannot be verified. The CDR3 runs 16 residues. CDR3 loop: CASSLMTSQYQETQYF.

This sequence joins TRBV12-3 or TRBV12-4 and TRBJ1-1. This CDR3 comprises 14 residues. The CDR3 loop reads CASSLRMGNSEAFF.